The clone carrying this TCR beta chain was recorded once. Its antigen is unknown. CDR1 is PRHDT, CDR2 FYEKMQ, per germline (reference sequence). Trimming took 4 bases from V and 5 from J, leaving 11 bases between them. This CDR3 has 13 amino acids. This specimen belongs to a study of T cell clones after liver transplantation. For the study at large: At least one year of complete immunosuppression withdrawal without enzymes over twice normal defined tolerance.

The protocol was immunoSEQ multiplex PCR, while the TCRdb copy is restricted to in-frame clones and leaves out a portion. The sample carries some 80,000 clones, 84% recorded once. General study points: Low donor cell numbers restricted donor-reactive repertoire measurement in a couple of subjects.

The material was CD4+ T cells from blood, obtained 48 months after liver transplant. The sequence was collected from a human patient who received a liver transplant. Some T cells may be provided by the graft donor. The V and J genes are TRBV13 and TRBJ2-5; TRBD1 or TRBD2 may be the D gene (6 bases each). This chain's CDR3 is CASSSRGRETQYF. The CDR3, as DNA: TGTGCCAGCAGCTCCCGGGGGCGGGAGACCCAGTACTTC.